A selection of T cell receptor beta chains follows, all from one sample in a study of blood T cell repertoires in COVID-19. Data came from immunoSEQ multiplex PCR; TCRdb stores just in-frame clones and leaves some out. The sample lists about 220,000 clones; around 84% were seen once. Sequencing used peripheral blood. These receptor sequences come from a man aged 45-60 years who had recovered from COVID-19. Both conserved end residues are part of each CDR3. D genes are given only for firm matches. Clone size appears in some rows only: once, few, many, or a class for an expanded clone.

V,size,D,length,J,DNA,CDR3
TRBV5-1,few,-,14,TRBJ2-3,TGCGCCAGCCGGACAGACTCTAGCACAGATACGCAGTATTTT,CASRTDSSTDTQYF
TRBV9,-,TRBD1,14,TRBJ1-1,TGTGCCAGCAGCGCCGGGACAGCGAACACTGAAGCTTTCTTT,CASSAGTANTEAFF
TRBV6-1,-,TRBD1,16,TRBJ2-5,TGTGCCAGCAGTGAGCTGGGACAGGGGTCCCGGGGGACCCAGTACTTC,CASSELGQGSRGTQYF
TRBV29-1,-,-,15,TRBJ2-5,TGCAGCGTTGCTGGGGAGAGAGGGTTTTCAGAGACCCAGTACTTC,CSVAGERGFSETQYF
TRBV24-1,few,-,14,TRBJ2-1,TGTGCCACCAGTGATTTCCGGGGTCTAAATGAGCAGTTCTTC,CATSDFRGLNEQFF
TRBV15,-,TRBD2,14,TRBJ2-7,TGTGCCACCAGCACGACTAGCGACCCTCGCGAGCAGTACTTC,CATSTTSDPREQYF
TRBV6-1,-,-,14,TRBJ1-4,TGTGCCAGCAGTCTACAGGGTGCCAGGGAAAAACTGTTTTTT,CASSLQGAREKLFF
TRBV5-1,-,TRBD1,15,TRBJ1-4,TGCGCCAGCAGCCCTATACAGGGGGCTTGGGAAAAACTGTTTTTT,CASSPIQGAWEKLFF
TRBV6-6,-,-,15,TRBJ2-1,TGTGCCAGCAGTTACTCGAGGGGGAGGGCCAATGAGCAGTTCTTC,CASSYSRGRANEQFF
TRBV27,-,-,14,TRBJ1-2,TGTGCCAGCAGCATGGAGGGATTAGGCTATGGCTACACCTTC,CASSMEGLGYGYTF
TRBV7-9,-,-,15,TRBJ1-5,TGTGCCAGCAGCTTAGCGGCAGGGGCCCATCAGCCCCAGCATTTT,CASSLAAGAHQPQHF
TRBV2,-,-,13,TRBJ2-1,TGTGCCAGCAGCTTCGACAGAAACGATGAGCAGTTCTTC,CASSFDRNDEQFF
TRBV28,-,TRBD2,14,TRBJ2-3,TGTGCCAGCTCCTGGGACTATAGCACAGATACGCAGTATTTT,CASSWDYSTDTQYF
TRBV7-9,few,TRBD2,16,TRBJ2-1,TGTGCCAGCAGCTTAGTTCGACTAGCGGTTGACAATGAGCAGTTCTTC,CASSLVRLAVDNEQFF
TRBV3-1/TRBV3-2,-,-,13,TRBJ2-3,TGTGCCAGCAGCTCCACCCCACGGGATACGCAGTATTTT,CASSSTPRDTQYF
TRBV2,few,-,12,TRBJ1-2,TGTGCCAGCAGAACCCAGGGAGGCGGCTACACCTTC,CASRTQGGGYTF
TRBV5-4,-,-,14,TRBJ2-2,TGTGCCAGCAGCGTAGCGGTGAACACCGGGGAGCTGTTTTTT,CASSVAVNTGELFF
TRBV3-1/TRBV3-2,-,-,15,TRBJ2-7,TGTGCCAGCAGCCCCAGGGGCCTGAGCTCCTACGAGCAGTACTTC,CASSPRGLSSYEQYF
TRBV18,many,-,14,TRBJ1-1,TGTGCCAGCTCTCATGACAGAAAGAACACTGAAGCTTTCTTT,CASSHDRKNTEAFF
TRBV6-6,few,TRBD1,15,TRBJ1-5,TGTGCCAGCAGAGGGACAGGGCTCTCCAATCAGCCCCAGCATTTT,CASRGTGLSNQPQHF
TRBV24-1,few,TRBD1,17,TRBJ2-6,TGTGCCACCAGTGATTGGACAGGGAGCTCTGGGGCCAACGTCCTGACTTTC,CATSDWTGSSGANVLTF
TRBV5-4,-,TRBD2,16,TRBJ2-5,TGTGCCAGCAGCTTGGCAACGGTAGCGGGAGATGAGACCCAGTACTTC,CASSLATVAGDETQYF
TRBV7-2,once,-,17,TRBJ1-6,TGTGCCAGCAGCAGAAACGGGGGGGGTTGGCGTTGGTCACCCCTCCACTTT,CASSRNGGGWRWSPLHF
TRBV7-9,once,TRBD1,15,TRBJ2-2,TGTGCCAGCAGCGTCCGGGACAGAATCACCGGGGAGCTGTTTTTT,CASSVRDRITGELFF
TRBV2,-,-,13,TRBJ1-6,TGTGCCAGCAGCGGTAACAGGGATTCACCCCTCCACTTT,CASSGNRDSPLHF
TRBV25-1,-,TRBD1,14,TRBJ1-5,TGTGCCAGCGCTGGGTCGACAGGGCGCCAGCCCCAGCATTTT,CASAGSTGRQPQHF
TRBV6-5,-,TRBD2,14,TRBJ2-1,TGTGCCAGCAGTACCGGACTAGCCTTAAATGAGCAGTTCTTC,CASSTGLALNEQFF
TRBV18,once,-,15,TRBJ1-1,TGTGCCAGCTCACCATCTTACAGCATGAACACTGAAGCTTTCTTT,CASSPSYSMNTEAFF
TRBV10-3,-,TRBD2,14,TRBJ2-5,TGTGCCATCAGTGTCAGAGCGGGGCAAGAGACCCAGTACTTC,CAISVRAGQETQYF
TRBV6-5,-,TRBD1,16,TRBJ1-6,TGTGCCAGCAGTTACACCAGGGGGCTTCCCAATTCACCCCTCCACTTT,CASSYTRGLPNSPLHF
TRBV7-2,few,-,17,TRBJ2-7,TGTGCCAGCAGCTTACAGGGTAGGGGGATCCCTTCCTACGAGCAGTACTTC,CASSLQGRGIPSYEQYF
TRBV28,-,-,13,TRBJ2-1,TGTGCCAGCCACAGGAGCTCCTACAATGAGCAGTTCTTC,CASHRSSYNEQFF
TRBV28,-,TRBD2,14,TRBJ2-5,TGTGCCAGCAGTACCCCTTGGCGGGAGAAGACCCAGTACTTC,CASSTPWREKTQYF
TRBV21-1,-,-,18,TRBJ1-1,TGTGCCAGCAGCACCACGATGAAGACAGGGGGCGGCAACACTGAAGCTTTCTTT,CASSTTMKTGGGNTEAFF
TRBV19,-,TRBD2,13,TRBJ2-7,TGTGCCAGTAGGTTGGCGGGAGGCGGTGAGCAGTACTTC,CASRLAGGGEQYF
TRBV7-2,-,TRBD2,14,TRBJ2-1,TGTGCCAGCAGCCCCGGGAGGGAGTACAATGAGCAGTTCTTC,CASSPGREYNEQFF
TRBV5-4,-,TRBD1,16,TRBJ2-2,TGTGCCAGCAGCCCGGGACAGGGTATAAACACCGGGGAGCTGTTTTTT,CASSPGQGINTGELFF
TRBV7-9,few,-,14,TRBJ1-1,TGTGCCAGCAGCCTAGTAGGGGGTGCCACTGAAGCTTTCTTT,CASSLVGGATEAFF
TRBV6-6,many,-,20,TRBJ1-6,TGTGCCACCACTCGGGGGGGGAACAACCTAATCACACAAAATAATTCACCCCTCCACTTT,CATTRGGNNLITQNNSPLHF
TRBV29-1,-,TRBD2,14,TRBJ2-5,TGCAGCGTTGAACGGCTAGCGGGACAAGAGACCCAGTACTTC,CSVERLAGQETQYF
TRBV19,-,TRBD2,17,TRBJ2-3,TGTGCCAGTAGCAACCAGCCGGGACTAGCGGGCACAGATACGCAGTATTTT,CASSNQPGLAGTDTQYF
TRBV18,-,-,14,TRBJ1-5,TGTGCCAGCTCGTCGGGTAGGAGCAATCAGCCCCAGCATTTT,CASSSGRSNQPQHF
TRBV30,-,TRBD1,14,TRBJ2-4,TGTGCCTGGACCCACAGGGGGGAGAGAAACATTCAGTACTTC,CAWTHRGERNIQYF
TRBV10-1,-,TRBD1,15,TRBJ1-6,TGCGCCAGCAGTGAGTCGGGACAGGGGTATTCACCCCTCCACTTT,CASSESGQGYSPLHF
TRBV28,-,TRBD2,17,TRBJ2-7,TGTGCCAGCAGCCCGGGGGCGGGAGGCTTAAGCTCCTACGAGCAGTACTTC,CASSPGAGGLSSYEQYF
TRBV7-9,-,-,15,TRBJ1-1,TGTGCCAGCAGCTTAGGAACGAGGATGAACACTGAAGCTTTCTTT,CASSLGTRMNTEAFF
TRBV5-4,-,TRBD2,13,TRBJ2-7,TGTGCCAGCAGCACGGGACTAGCGATCGAGCAGTACTTC,CASSTGLAIEQYF
TRBV5-1,-,TRBD2,15,TRBJ2-7,TGCGCCAGCAGCTTGGCGGCTAGCGGCCGCTACGAGCAGTACTTC,CASSLAASGRYEQYF
TRBV7-9,-,TRBD1,15,TRBJ1-5,TGTGCCAGCAGCCCAGGGACAGGGGGTGGCCAGCCCCAGCATTTT,CASSPGTGGGQPQHF
TRBV24-1,-,TRBD2,16,TRBJ2-3,TGTGCCACCAGTGACCCGACTAGCGGAGGCACAGATACGCAGTATTTT,CATSDPTSGGTDTQYF
TRBV9,-,TRBD1,18,TRBJ2-4,TGTGCCAGCAGCCCAGCTCAGGGGACAGGGGGTTACGGAAACATTCAGTACTTC,CASSPAQGTGGYGNIQYF
TRBV14,-,-,16,TRBJ1-3,TGTGCCAGCAGCCAAGGGGCGACCAAGGCCGGAAACACCATATATTTT,CASSQGATKAGNTIYF
TRBV7-6,-,TRBD2,15,TRBJ2-5,TGTGCCAGCAGCTTAACGGCGGGAGGGAGAGAGACCCAGTACTTC,CASSLTAGGRETQYF
TRBV5-1,once,-,14,TRBJ2-7,TGCGCCAGCAGCTCGGAGGGCTGGTTAGGGGAGCAGTACTTC,CASSSEGWLGEQYF
TRBV5-4,-,-,15,TRBJ1-6,TGTGCCAGCAGCTTGGGGCCCTCGGGAAATTCACCCCTCCACTTT,CASSLGPSGNSPLHF
TRBV27,-,-,14,TRBJ1-2,TGTGCCAGCAGCCCCCTAGGCGGTCTCTATGGCTACACCTTC,CASSPLGGLYGYTF
TRBV5-1,-,-,16,TRBJ1-3,TGCGCCAGCAGCATGGACGGACTCGTCTCTGGAAACACCATATATTTT,CASSMDGLVSGNTIYF
TRBV30,-,TRBD2,15,TRBJ2-1,TGTGCCTGGACCCTAGGGAGGGGCCGGAACAATGAGCAGTTCTTC,CAWTLGRGRNNEQFF
TRBV27,-,TRBD1,14,TRBJ1-2,TGTGCCAGCAGTTCGTCGGACAGGCCCTATGGCTACACCTTC,CASSSSDRPYGYTF
TRBV5-8,few,-,15,TRBJ2-5,TGTGCCAGCAGCTTGGGTCAGGCGGGCCAAGAGACCCAGTACTTC,CASSLGQAGQETQYF